This T cell receptor (beta chain) was observed in a study of blood T cell repertoires in COVID-19. Study-wide context: The United States, Italy and Spain supplied acute and convalescent COVID-19 samples.

This table comes from immunoSEQ multiplex PCR, and its TCRdb copy is limited to in-frame clones, with some not included. The sample lists 100,000 to 150,000 clones, around 80% seen once, with about 2.6% in the top ten. Study members were between roughly 18 and 89 years old and lived in over 20 US regions. Grouping used clinical history reported by participants in a survey and questionnaire. The CDR3 totals 13 residues. The V segment lost 3 bases and the J segment 6 bases; nucleotides outside the gene matches: 1. Germline-derived CDR1 and CDR2 are SGHTA and FQGNSA. Sequenced: PBMCs or T cells enriched from blood (not recorded which). The chain uses TRBV7-2 and TRBJ2-3; 9 nucleotides align to TRBD2. The origin of this receptor is a man aged 40-50 years with acute COVID-19. The CDR3 DNA sequence: TGTGCCAGCAGCTTCGGACTAGCGGATACGCAGTATTTT. Translated, it gives CASSFGLADTQYF.